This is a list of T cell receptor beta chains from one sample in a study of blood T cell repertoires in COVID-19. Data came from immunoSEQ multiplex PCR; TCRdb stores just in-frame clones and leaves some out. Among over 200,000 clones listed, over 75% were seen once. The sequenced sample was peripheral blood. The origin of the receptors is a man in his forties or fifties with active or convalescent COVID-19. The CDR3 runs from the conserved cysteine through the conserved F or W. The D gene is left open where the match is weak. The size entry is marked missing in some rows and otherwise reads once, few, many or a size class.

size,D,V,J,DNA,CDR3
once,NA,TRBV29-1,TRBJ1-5,TGCAGCGTGAAGCCAGGAGGTCAGCCCCAGCATTTT,CSVKPGGQPQHF
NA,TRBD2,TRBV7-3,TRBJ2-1,TGTGCCAGCAGCCCAGGGACTAGCCGTTACAATGAGCAGTTCTTC,CASSPGTSRYNEQFF
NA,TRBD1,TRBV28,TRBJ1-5,TGTGCCAGCAGGGGACAGCCGGCACCCAGCAATCAGCCCCAGCATTTT,CASRGQPAPSNQPQHF
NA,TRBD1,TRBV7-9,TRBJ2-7,TGTGCCAGCAGCTCCCGGGACAGGATCTACGAGCAGTACTTC,CASSSRDRIYEQYF
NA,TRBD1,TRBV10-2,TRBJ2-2,TGCGCCAGCAGTCGACAGGGTAACACCGGGGAGCTGTTTTTT,CASSRQGNTGELFF
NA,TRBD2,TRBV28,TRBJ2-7,TGTGCCAGCAGGGGAGCGGGAAGCTCCTACGAGCAGTACTTC,CASRGAGSSYEQYF
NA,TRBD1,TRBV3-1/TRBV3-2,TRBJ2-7,TGTGCCAGCAGACAGGGGGCCGGTTTGGGCGAGCAGTACTTC,CASRQGAGLGEQYF
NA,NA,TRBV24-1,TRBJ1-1,TGTGCCACCAGTGAAGCGAACACTGAAGCTTTCTTT,CATSEANTEAFF
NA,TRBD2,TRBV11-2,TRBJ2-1,TGTGCCAGCAGCTTAGCGGGGGGGAATGAGCAGTTCTTC,CASSLAGGNEQFF
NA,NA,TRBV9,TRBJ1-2,TGTGCCAGCAGCGCCTCCTCAGGGAACTATGGCTACACCTTC,CASSASSGNYGYTF
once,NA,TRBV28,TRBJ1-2,TGTGCCAGCAGTTTTGATATGGAGGGGAACTATGGCTACACCTTC,CASSFDMEGNYGYTF
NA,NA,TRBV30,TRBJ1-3,TGTGCCTGGAGTTCGCAGGCATTCTCTGGAAACACCATATATTTT,CAWSSQAFSGNTIYF
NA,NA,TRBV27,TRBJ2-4,TGTGCCAGCAGTTTTGGGGCCCTGGGCATTCAGTACTTC,CASSFGALGIQYF
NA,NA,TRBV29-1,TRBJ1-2,TGCAGCGTCGTACGGGTCGATTTCTATGGCTACACCTTC,CSVVRVDFYGYTF
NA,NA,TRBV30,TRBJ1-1,TGTGCCTGGAGCGGTGCAGGGAACACTGAAGCTTTCTTT,CAWSGAGNTEAFF
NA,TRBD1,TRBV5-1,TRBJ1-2,TGCGCCAGCAGCCTGGTGACAGGGCAAGATGGCTACACCTTC,CASSLVTGQDGYTF
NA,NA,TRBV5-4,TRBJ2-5,TGTGCCAGCAGCTTGGGACAGGTCCAAGAGACCCAGTACTTC,CASSLGQVQETQYF
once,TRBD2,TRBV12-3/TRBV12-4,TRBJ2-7,TGTGCCAGCAGTTTGGGGGGGAGCTACGAGCAGTACTTC,CASSLGGSYEQYF
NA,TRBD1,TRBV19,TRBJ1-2,TGTGCCAGTAATGCAGGGGGAGCTAACTATGGCTACACCTTC,CASNAGGANYGYTF
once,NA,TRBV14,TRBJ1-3,TGTGCCAGCAGCCGCCCCAGGTATTCCTCTGGAAACACCATATATTTT,CASSRPRYSSGNTIYF
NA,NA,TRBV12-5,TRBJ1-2,TGTGCTAGTGGAGTAGATGCTAACTATGGCTACACCTTC,CASGVDANYGYTF
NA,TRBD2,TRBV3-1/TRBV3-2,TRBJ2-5,TGTGCCAGCAGCCCCCAGGGTAGCGGGGGCGGGGAGACCCAGTACTTC,CASSPQGSGGGETQYF
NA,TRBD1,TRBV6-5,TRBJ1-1,TGTGCCAGCAGGCACAGGGGGCCCACTGAAGCTTTCTTT,CASRHRGPTEAFF
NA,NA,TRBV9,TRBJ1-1,TGTGCCAGCAGCGTAGCCCCGGCGGTTCGGGCTGAAGCTTTCTTT,CASSVAPAVRAEAFF
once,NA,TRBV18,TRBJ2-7,TGTGCCAGCTCACTAGCGGAGCACTACGAGCAGTACTTC,CASSLAEHYEQYF
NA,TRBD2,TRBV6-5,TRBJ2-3,TGTGCCGTCCTACTAGCGGGGGGATCCACAGATACGCAGTATTTT,CAVLLAGGSTDTQYF
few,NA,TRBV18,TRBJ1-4,TGTGCCAGCTCGTCGGTGCAGAGGGAAACTAATGAAAAACTGTTTTTT,CASSSVQRETNEKLFF
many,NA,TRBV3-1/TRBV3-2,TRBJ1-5,TGTGCCAGCAGCCAAGAGGCGGGGATCAATAGCAATCAGCCCCAGCATTTT,CASSQEAGINSNQPQHF
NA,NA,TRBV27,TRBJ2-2,TGTGCCAGCAGTTTATTCTTTACAGGGCGTCCCGGGGAGCTGTTTTTT,CASSLFFTGRPGELFF
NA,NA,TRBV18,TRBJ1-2,TGTGCCAGCTCACCACTCGATATGTTAGAGACAGCAATAAACTATGGCTACACCTTC,CASSPLDMLETAINYGYTF
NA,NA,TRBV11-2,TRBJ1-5,TGTGCCAGCAGCTTTGCAGGACTAGACAATAGCAATCAGCCCCAGCATTTT,CASSFAGLDNSNQPQHF
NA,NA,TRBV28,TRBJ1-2,TGTGCCAGCAGTTCCGAGCCTTATGGCTACACCTTC,CASSSEPYGYTF
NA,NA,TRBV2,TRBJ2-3,TGTGCCAGCAGTGAGGGGATAGCGAGGGGCACAGATACGCAGTATTTT,CASSEGIARGTDTQYF
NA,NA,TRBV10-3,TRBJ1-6,TGTGCCATCAGTGGAGCGGACGGATCACCCCTCCACTTT,CAISGADGSPLHF
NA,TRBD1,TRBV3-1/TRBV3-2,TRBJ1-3,TGTGCCAGCAGCCCAAGGGGACAGTCTGGAAACACCATATATTTT,CASSPRGQSGNTIYF
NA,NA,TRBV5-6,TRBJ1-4,TGTGCCAGCAGCTTGAAACGCAGGGATGAAAAACTGTTTTTT,CASSLKRRDEKLFF
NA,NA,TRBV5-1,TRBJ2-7,TGCGCCAGCAGCTCAATTCCAGGGTTAGGCGAGCAGTACTTC,CASSSIPGLGEQYF
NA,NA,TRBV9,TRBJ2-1,TGTGCCAGCAACATAAGACCGGAGTTCAATGAGCAGTTCTTC,CASNIRPEFNEQFF
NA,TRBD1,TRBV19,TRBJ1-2,TGTGCCAGTAGTCCTGACAGGGTGGGTGGCTACACCTTC,CASSPDRVGGYTF
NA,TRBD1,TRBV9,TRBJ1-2,TGTGCCAGCAGCGTAGTGTCAGGGGGCGGAAGCTACACCTTC,CASSVVSGGGSYTF
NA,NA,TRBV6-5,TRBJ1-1,TGTGCCAGCAGTCCCCGGGGGTTGAACACTGAAGCTTTCTTT,CASSPRGLNTEAFF
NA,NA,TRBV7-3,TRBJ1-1,TGTGCCAGCAGCTCCAGGCCGAACACTGAAGCTTTCTTT,CASSSRPNTEAFF
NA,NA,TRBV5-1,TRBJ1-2,TGCGCCAGCAGCTGGGGGGTACCCAGCCAGTCGACGGGCTACACCTTC,CASSWGVPSQSTGYTF
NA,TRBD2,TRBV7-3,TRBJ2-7,TGTGCCAGCAGCCCCCCAGGCGGGAGGGGCGAGCAGTACTTC,CASSPPGGRGEQYF
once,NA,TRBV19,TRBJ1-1,TGTGCCAGTATTTACAGGATGAACACTGAAGCTTTCTTT,CASIYRMNTEAFF
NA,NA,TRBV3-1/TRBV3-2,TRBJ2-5,TGTGCCAGCAGCCAAAGGAGAGGTCAAGAGACCCAGTACTTC,CASSQRRGQETQYF
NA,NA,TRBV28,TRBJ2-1,TGTGCCAGCAGTTTACCGGACTGGGACTACAATGAGCAGTTCTTC,CASSLPDWDYNEQFF
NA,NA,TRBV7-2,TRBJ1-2,TGTGCCAGCAGCTTACAGGGGCGAACCTCTAACTATGGCTACACCTTC,CASSLQGRTSNYGYTF
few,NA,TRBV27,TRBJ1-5,TGTGCCAGCAGTCGTACCCCGTGGGGGGATCAGCCCCAGCATTTT,CASSRTPWGDQPQHF
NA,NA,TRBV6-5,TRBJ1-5,TGTGCCATTTCGGGCGCGGGAAATCAGCCCCAGCATTTT,CAISGAGNQPQHF
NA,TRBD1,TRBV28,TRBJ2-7,TGTGCCAGCAGCTCCCCGGGACAGGGATCCTACGAGCAGTACTTC,CASSSPGQGSYEQYF
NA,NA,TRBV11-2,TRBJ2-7,TGTGCCAGCAGCTTAGGACAGACCTACGAGCAGTACTTC,CASSLGQTYEQYF
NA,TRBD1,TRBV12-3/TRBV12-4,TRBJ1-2,TGTGCCAGCAGCCGGGGACAGGCCTATGGCTACACCTTC,CASSRGQAYGYTF